The rows below give T cell receptor beta chains drawn from one sample of a study of PD-1 blockade in mismatch repair-deficient tumors. Data came from immunoSEQ multiplex PCR; TCRdb stores just in-frame clones and leaves some out. The sample includes under 50,000 clones, 80% to 85% of them seen just once. This specimen consisted of PBMCs, obtained approximately 9 months after starting pembrolizumab. These receptors were obtained from an adult with mismatch repair-deficient cancer. The conserved cysteine and the conserved F or W are not part of the CDR3 here. A D gene is named only where the DNA matches it firmly. Clone size is stated in some rows and not others, as once, few, many or a class when expanded.

clone_size | d_call | v_call | cdr3_aa
. | TRBD1 | TRBV5-1 | ASSLFGQGIPETQY
once | . | TRBV7-9 | ASSLVNTDTQY
. | . | TRBV18 | ASSLNRGTEAF
. | . | TRBV18 | ASSLLSQASGNYGYT
. | TRBD2 | TRBV19 | ASSQGLAGRNEQF
. | . | TRBV5-1 | ASSLPPISEQF
. | . | TRBV7-3 | ASSLEGGNNSPLH
. | TRBD1 | TRBV5-6 | ASSLLRDRNIFEQY
once | . | TRBV7-2 | ASSLGPSLYNEQF
. | TRBD1 | TRBV19 | ASTHRDRNTDTQY
few | TRBD2 | TRBV5-4 | ASSWSGTSGTYEQY
. | . | TRBV9 | ASSVVGTGNEKLF
. | . | TRBV28 | ASRPTRARANQPQH
. | TRBD2 | TRBV30 | AWSPPSGSYSYEQY
. | . | TRBV6-1 | ASSERGGGYAGELF
. | TRBD2 | TRBV6-5 | ASSSSGSTQY
. | . | TRBV2 | ASTDSPNGYT